One sample yielded the 10 T cell receptor beta chains listed below, sequenced in a study of T cell responses to AZD1222 COVID-19 vaccine. Clones were read by immunoSEQ multiplex PCR, and TCRdb kept only the in-frame ones, dropping some. In the table there are 130,000 to 150,000 clones, around nine tenths of which are singletons. The starting material was peripheral blood, obtained on day 0 of AZD1222 vaccination. Every receptor here comes from an adult in good health.

Points on this clone: The same CDR3 is also encoded by other DNA sequences in this sample. The rearrangement links TRBV28 to TRBJ1-1; 11 bases align to TRBD1. The CDR3 is 15 amino acids. CDR1 and CDR2 from the germline V gene are MDHEN and SYDVKM. Trimming cost V 5 bases and J 11 bases; bases outside gene matches: 13. The chain's CDR3 is CASSHRTGQGALAFF. The CDR3 DNA is TGTGCCAGCAGTCACAGGACTGGACAGGGGGCTTTGGCTTTCTTT.

The chain has TRBV30 and TRBJ1-1; D unresolved. The CDR3 extends over 14 amino acids. From germline, CDR1 is GTSNPN and CDR2 SVGIG (reference sequence). V was pared by 3 bases and J by 6 bases, with 17 bases between. CDR3 nucleotide sequence: TGTGCCTGGAGCGACTCAATGTATCGATCTGAAGCTTTCTTT. This translates into CAWSDSMYRSEAFF.

The J gene is TRBJ1-6, the V gene TRBV27, with 7 bases fitting TRBD1. V trimming: 2 bases; J trimming: 5 bases; junction bases outside the gene matches: 0. This CDR3 spans 14 amino acids. Germline V gives CDR1 MNHEY, CDR2 SMNVEV (reference sequence). CDR3 sequence (DNA): TGTGCCAGCAGTTTACAGGGGGATAATTCACCCCTCCACTTT. Translation gives CASSLQGDNSPLHF.

The chain links TRBV20-1 to TRBJ1-5; the D gene is possibly TRBD1 (6 bases). Trimming took off 3 bases at V and 2 bases at J, with 20 bases between the two ends. The CDR3 length is 17 residues. Germline CDR1 and CDR2: DFQATT and SNEGSKA (reference sequence). CDR3 nucleotides: TGCAGTGCTAGTGGGACACTGACGTTCAGGGGCAATCAGCCCCAGCATTTT. Translating gives CSASGTLTFRGNQPQHF.

This clone was observed once. The chain joins TRBV7-9 to TRBJ2-1; 9 nucleotides line up with TRBD2. CDR3 size: 18 residues. Trimming took 1 base from V and 0 from J; bases not matched to a gene: 7. The germline V gene encodes CDR1 SEHNR and CDR2 FQNEAQ (reference sequence). The chain's CDR3 is CASSLGGLAGSSYNEQFF. CDR3 DNA: TGTGCCAGCAGCTTAGGTGGGCTAGCGGGGAGCTCCTACAATGAGCAGTTCTTC.

The rearrangement links TRBV4-3 to TRBJ2-3; D might be TRBD1 or TRBD2, each matching 5 bases. Germline V CDR1 and CDR2: LGHNA, YSLEER. Trimming took off 8 bases at V and 1 base at J, with 22 bases between the two ends. The CDR3 runs to 17 residues. The CDR3: CASSLRGEGVGTDTQYF. The CDR3 bases are TGCGCCAGCTCCCTTAGGGGAGAAGGGGTGGGCACAGATACGCAGTATTTT.

V gene TRBV5-1 combines with J gene TRBJ1-1; D is uncertain. Germline assignment: CDR1 SGHRS and CDR2 YFSETQ. The length of the CDR3 is 14 residues. V lost 1 base and J 2 bases, leaving 9 bases between the germline ends. The CDR3 sequence is CASSLFSRNTEAFF. Here the CDR3 DNA reads TGCGCCAGCAGCTTGTTTTCAAGAAACACTGAAGCTTTCTTT.

This sequence joins TRBV2 and TRBJ1-6, with 10 bases aligning to TRBD1. The CDR3 loop spans 15 amino acids. Unmatched junction bases numbered 4, after V lost 5 bases and J lost 6 bases. Per the germline V gene, CDR1 is SNHLY and CDR2 is FYNNEI. The CDR3 nucleotides read TGTGCCAGCAGTCGGACAGGGGGGTTTAATTCACCCCTCCACTTT. The encoded protein is CASSRTGGFNSPLHF.

The chain carries TRBV29-1 and TRBJ2-7, with 11 bases that match TRBD1. The CDR3 totals 13 residues. V was pared by 4 bases and J by 6 bases, with 5 bases of the junction left unmatched. CDR1 and CDR2 from the germline V gene are SQVTM and ANQGSEA. The CDR3: CSVGRTGGGEQYF. DNA for the CDR3: TGCAGCGTTGGTCGGACAGGGGGCGGCGAGCAGTACTTC.

The J gene is TRBJ1-1, the V gene TRBV6-5; 7 bases agree with TRBD1. The CDR3 has 14 amino acids. J was trimmed by 4 bases and V by 5 bases; bases with no gene match: 7. Germline V gene data show CDR1 as MNHEY and CDR2 as SVGAGI. The CDR3 region has the DNA TGTGCCAGCAGTAGGGACAGTCGATTCACTGAAGCTTTCTTT. Amino acids: CASSRDSRFTEAFF.